The 12 T cell receptor beta chains in this list originate from one sample, sequenced in a study of brain metastases from non-small cell lung cancer. Sequencing used immunoSEQ multiplex PCR; TCRdb keeps in-frame clones, though not all of them. Among 14,000 to 15,000 clones listed, under 85% were seen once. Sequencing used primary lung tumor tissue. The receptors come from a donor at least 40 years old with non-small cell lung cancer.

The V and J genes are TRBV5-1 and TRBJ2-1, with D possibly TRBD1 on 6 matching bases. The CDR3 is 15 residues long. CDR1 and CDR2 (germline): SGHRS, YFSETQ. V gave up 4 bases and J gave up 8 bases, with 19 bases separating them. The CDR3 DNA is TGCGCCAGCAGCGTAAACAGGGTCTCTTCCGATGAGCAGTTCTTC. Amino acids: CASSVNRVSSDEQFF.

In regard to this clone: Germline and junction disagree at one end, which may indicate a read error. The genes are TRBV20-1 and TRBJ2-7; 8 nucleotides line up with TRBD1. This CDR3 region has 11 residues. Germline V gene sequence: CDR1 DFQATT, CDR2 SNEGSKA (reference sequence). Written as DNA, the CDR3 is TGCAGTGCTAAGGGTCCGGGACAGGTCGAATTC. Translating gives CSAKGPGQVEF.

By frequency in the sample, this clone is large. The V and J genes are TRBV4-3 and TRBJ2-5; 10 bases fit TRBD2. Losses at the gene ends were 0 bases for V and 1 base for J; bases not matched to a gene: 8. The germline V gene has CDR1 LGHNA and CDR2 YSLEER. The CDR3 length is 18 residues. The CDR3 DNA sequence: TGCGCCAGCAGCCAAGAAGACCCACTAGCGGGGAGCCAAGAGACCCAGTACTTC. Protein product: CASSQEDPLAGSQETQYF.

This rearrangement joins TRBV18 to TRBJ2-3; D not resolved. The V end was cut by 2 bases, the J end by 0 bases, with 0 bases between. Germline CDR1 is KGHSH and CDR2 is LQKENI. This CDR3 region has 12 residues. The CDR3 region is CASSPSTDTQYF. The DNA of the CDR3 is TGTGCCAGCTCACCAAGCACAGATACGCAGTATTTT.

The rearrangement uses TRBV12-3 or TRBV12-4 and TRBJ1-6; possibly TRBD1 for D (6 bases). V shed 5 bases and J shed 13 bases, with 12 bases lying between them. The CDR3 has 12 amino acids. CDR3 coding DNA: TGTGCCAGCAGTGGCACAGGGTCCCCCCTCCACTTT. Encoded protein: CASSGTGSPLHF.

V and J are TRBV18 and TRBJ2-1; the D gene is possibly TRBD1 (5 bases). There are 14 residues in the CDR3. V lost 7 bases, J lost 5 bases, and 15 bases lay in between. The germline gives CDR1 KGHSH, CDR2 LQKENI. The CDR3 DNA reads as TGTGCCAGCTACCCGACCACAGGTAACAATGAGCAGTTCTTC. It is translated as CASYPTTGNNEQFF.

The chain couples TRBV3-1 (or the pseudogene TRBV3-2) to TRBJ2-5; tentatively, D is TRBD1 or TRBD2 (6 bases each). The CDR3 contains 16 residues. Germline CDR1 and CDR2: LGHDT and YNNKEL (reference sequence). Trimming stripped 0 bases from V and 5 bases from J, with 16 bases between. The chain's CDR3 is CASSQDEYGGSETQYF. CDR3 nucleotides: TGTGCCAGCAGCCAAGATGAATACGGGGGCTCGGAGACCCAGTACTTC.

The CDR3, as DNA: TGTGCCTGGAGTGCTGCGGGGAGAGTTGGGCAGTACGTC. Protein sequence: CAWSAAGRVGQYV. The V call is TRBV30, the J call TRBJ2-7; a possible D gene is TRBD2 (6 bases). This CDR3 region has 13 residues. V was pared by 1 base and J by 9 bases, with 16 bases between. Germline V gene sequence: CDR1 GTSNPN, CDR2 SVGIG (reference sequence).

This rearrangement joins TRBV19 to TRBJ1-1; D not certain. CDR1 and CDR2 (germline): LNHDA, SQIVND (reference sequence). This CDR3 region has 13 residues. V lost 4 bases, J lost 5 bases, and 11 bases lay in between. CDR3 region: CASSTPGLTEAFF. The CDR3 DNA is TGTGCCAGTAGTACACCAGGTTTAACTGAAGCTTTCTTT.

As for this clone: Other nucleotide sequences in the sample specify the same CDR3. V is TRBV27 and J is TRBJ2-5, with D perhaps TRBD2 (5 bases). This CDR3 contains 15 residues. Germline CDR1 is MNHEY and CDR2 is SMNVEV (reference sequence). V was clipped by 3 bases and J by 1 base, with 12 bases between them. CDR3 sequence (DNA): TGTGCCAGCAGTTTCCGGGGAGCGCCCCAAGAGACCCAGTACTTC. Protein: CASSFRGAPQETQYF.

This clone has just one count. The V and J genes are TRBV28 and TRBJ2-5; the match to TRBD2 covers 8 bases. J lost 3 bases, V lost 2 bases, and 20 bases had no gene match. CDR1 is MDHEN, CDR2 SYDVKM, per germline. This CDR3 is built from 20 residues. As DNA, the CDR3 is TGTGCCAGCAGTTTAAGGGTTGTGGCCGGGGGGGCCTGGAATAAAGAGACCCAGTACTTC. Amino acids: CASSLRVVAGGAWNKETQYF.

Of note for this clone: Other DNA sequences in the same sample also yield this CDR3. V usage is TRBV10-2 and J usage is TRBJ1-2; maybe TRBD1 (5 bases). The V end was cut by 0 bases, the J end by 0 bases, with 17 bases between. Germline-derived CDR1 and CDR2 are WSHSY and SAAADI. The CDR3 has 18 residues. The CDR3 here is CASSESSSGRQANYGYTF. In DNA form, the CDR3 reads TGCGCCAGCAGTGAGTCTTCCTCGGGACGGCAAGCTAACTATGGCTACACCTTC.